This T cell receptor (beta chain) came from a study of blood T cell repertoires in COVID-19. This CDR3 contains 16 residues. V trimming: 7 bases; J trimming: 0 bases; junction bases outside the gene matches: 8. The germline CDR1 and CDR2 sequences are ENHRY and SYGVKD. The sample holds one count of this clone. Sequenced by immunoSEQ multiplex PCR; TCRdb stores in-frame clones only, minus some. Of some 150,000 clones in the sample, 85% to 90% were seen once. The genes are TRBV10-3 and TRBJ2-2, with TRBD2 matching over 7 bases. The specimen was peripheral blood. This TCR was sampled from a woman between 35 and 50 years old with acute or convalescent COVID-19. The CDR3 sequence is CAITSGAGPNTGELFF. CDR3 bases: TGTGCCATCACCAGCGGAGCGGGGCCGAACACCGGGGAGCTGTTTTTT.